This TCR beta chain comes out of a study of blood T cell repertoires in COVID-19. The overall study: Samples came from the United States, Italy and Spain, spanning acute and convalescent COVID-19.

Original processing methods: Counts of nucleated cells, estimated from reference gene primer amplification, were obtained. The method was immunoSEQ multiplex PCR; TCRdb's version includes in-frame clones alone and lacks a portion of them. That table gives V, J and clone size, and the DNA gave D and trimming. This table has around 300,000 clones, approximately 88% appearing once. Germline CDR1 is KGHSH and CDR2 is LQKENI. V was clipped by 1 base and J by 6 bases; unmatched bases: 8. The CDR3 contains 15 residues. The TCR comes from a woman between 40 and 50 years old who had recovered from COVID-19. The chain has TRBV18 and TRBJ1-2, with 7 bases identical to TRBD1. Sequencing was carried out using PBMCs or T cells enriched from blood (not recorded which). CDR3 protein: CASSPQGASLDGYTF. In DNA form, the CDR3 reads TGTGCCAGCTCACCACAGGGGGCGTCCTTGGATGGCTACACCTTC.